A selection of T cell receptor beta chains follows, all from one sample in a study of blood T cell repertoires in COVID-19. Using immunoSEQ multiplex PCR, the repertoire was profiled, and TCRdb retains in-frame clones only, with some absent. Here the sample spans around 260,000 clones, around nine tenths being singletons. The sequenced sample consisted of peripheral blood. These receptors were obtained from a man aged 30 to 39 with active or convalescent COVID-19. Both conserved end residues are part of each CDR3. D genes are given only for firm matches. Clone size is shown for a subset of rows, as once, few, many or a class of expanded clone.

j_call: TRBJ2-7
d_call: -
clone_size: once
v_call: TRBV9
cdr3_nt: TGTGCCAGCAGCGCAGGGTCTCGGTTCGAGCAGTACTTC
cdr3_aa: CASSAGSRFEQYF

j_call: TRBJ2-1
d_call: TRBD2
clone_size: few
v_call: TRBV19
cdr3_nt: TGTGCCAGTAGTCGCCCAGGGACTAACAATGAGCAGTTCTTC
cdr3_aa: CASSRPGTNNEQFF

j_call: TRBJ1-1
d_call: -
clone_size: -
v_call: TRBV9
cdr3_nt: TGTGCCAGCAGCGCCCCACGTGGGGGGAGGGCGAACTCTGAAGCTTTCTTT
cdr3_aa: CASSAPRGGRANSEAFF

j_call: TRBJ2-2
d_call: TRBD1
clone_size: -
v_call: TRBV9
cdr3_nt: TGTGCCAGCAGCCAATCCCCGACAGGGGTAAGAACCGGGGAGCTGTTTTTT
cdr3_aa: CASSQSPTGVRTGELFF

j_call: TRBJ2-3
d_call: -
clone_size: -
v_call: TRBV29-1
cdr3_nt: TGCAGCGTTGGACAGTCTAGCACAGATACGCAGTATTTT
cdr3_aa: CSVGQSSTDTQYF

j_call: TRBJ1-3
d_call: TRBD1
clone_size: -
v_call: TRBV4-1
cdr3_nt: TGCGCCAGCAGCCCCGCCAGGACAGGACCCTCTGGAAACACCATATATTTT
cdr3_aa: CASSPARTGPSGNTIYF

j_call: TRBJ1-2
d_call: TRBD1
clone_size: -
v_call: TRBV18
cdr3_nt: TGTGCCAGCTCAGAACGGACAGGAGAGTATGGCTACACCTTC
cdr3_aa: CASSERTGEYGYTF

j_call: TRBJ1-5
d_call: -
clone_size: -
v_call: TRBV5-1
cdr3_nt: TGCGCCAGCAGCTTGGATTCAGGGGATGGACAGCCCCAGCATTTT
cdr3_aa: CASSLDSGDGQPQHF

j_call: TRBJ2-1
d_call: TRBD2
clone_size: -
v_call: TRBV4-1
cdr3_nt: TGCGCCAGCAGCCAAGATCCGCGGGGGGCCTACAATGAGCAGTTCTTC
cdr3_aa: CASSQDPRGAYNEQFF

j_call: TRBJ2-5
d_call: -
clone_size: -
v_call: TRBV30
cdr3_nt: TGTGCCTGGAGTGGGGGGGACGGAGAGACCCAGTACTTC
cdr3_aa: CAWSGGDGETQYF

j_call: TRBJ1-1
d_call: TRBD1
clone_size: -
v_call: TRBV6-5
cdr3_nt: TGTGCCAGCAGTTCCCCCGGGACAGTCGGTGAAGCTTTCTTT
cdr3_aa: CASSSPGTVGEAFF

j_call: TRBJ2-2
d_call: -
clone_size: -
v_call: TRBV19
cdr3_nt: TGTGCCAGCCACTCAGGGAACACCGGGGAGCTGTTTTTT
cdr3_aa: CASHSGNTGELFF

j_call: TRBJ1-5
d_call: TRBD1
clone_size: -
v_call: TRBV5-6
cdr3_nt: TGTGCCAGCAGCTTTCGGACAGGGGGCGTACAGCCCCAGCATTTT
cdr3_aa: CASSFRTGGVQPQHF

j_call: TRBJ1-2
d_call: TRBD1
clone_size: once
v_call: TRBV5-5
cdr3_nt: TGTGCCAGCAGCTTTGATACAGGGGATGGCTACACCTTC
cdr3_aa: CASSFDTGDGYTF

j_call: TRBJ2-7
d_call: TRBD2
clone_size: -
v_call: TRBV7-2
cdr3_nt: TGTGCCAGCAGCTTAGTGTTAGCGGGGGACTACGAGCAGTACTTC
cdr3_aa: CASSLVLAGDYEQYF

j_call: TRBJ1-1
d_call: TRBD1
clone_size: -
v_call: TRBV19
cdr3_nt: TGTGCCAGTAGTGCCCGACAGGGGAGCACTGAAGCTTTCTTT
cdr3_aa: CASSARQGSTEAFF

j_call: TRBJ1-3
d_call: TRBD1
clone_size: -
v_call: TRBV18
cdr3_nt: TGTGCCAGCTCACCAAGACAGGGTGACTCTGGAAACACCATATATTTT
cdr3_aa: CASSPRQGDSGNTIYF

j_call: TRBJ2-3
d_call: TRBD2
clone_size: -
v_call: TRBV19
cdr3_nt: TGTGCCAGTAGTCTCCGGACTAGCGGGAGCACAGATACGCAGTATTTT
cdr3_aa: CASSLRTSGSTDTQYF

j_call: TRBJ1-1
d_call: -
clone_size: -
v_call: TRBV5-6
cdr3_nt: TGTGCCAGCAGTCGGGTGGGGAACACTGAAGCTTTCTTT
cdr3_aa: CASSRVGNTEAFF

j_call: TRBJ2-1
d_call: TRBD2
clone_size: -
v_call: TRBV11-2
cdr3_nt: TGTGCCAGCAGCTCCCCCCTAGCGGGGGTGAAGATCCACAATGAGCAGTTCTTC
cdr3_aa: CASSSPLAGVKIHNEQFF

j_call: TRBJ1-2
d_call: TRBD1
clone_size: -
v_call: TRBV5-6
cdr3_nt: TGTGCCAGCAGCTTAGGGGGCGACTATGGCTACACCTTC
cdr3_aa: CASSLGGDYGYTF

j_call: TRBJ2-7
d_call: -
clone_size: -
v_call: TRBV6-2/TRBV6-3
cdr3_nt: TGTGCCAGCAGTTACATGCGGGTTGACTCCTACGAGCAGTACTTC
cdr3_aa: CASSYMRVDSYEQYF

j_call: TRBJ2-3
d_call: -
clone_size: -
v_call: TRBV3-1/TRBV3-2
cdr3_nt: TGTGCCAGCAGCCAAGCCGGGCGGGGGCAATCAGCAGATACGCAGTATTTT
cdr3_aa: CASSQAGRGQSADTQYF